This TCR beta chain was recovered during a study of blood T cell repertoires in COVID-19. J was trimmed by 6 bases and V by 3 bases; bases with no gene match: 3. The CDR3 extends over 14 amino acids. Looked up from germline, CDR1 is SGDLS and CDR2 is YYNGEE. This clone was counted a few times. Sequenced by immunoSEQ multiplex PCR; TCRdb stores in-frame clones only, minus some. The data hold approximately 59,000 clones, with around 92% observed a single time. Sequencing used peripheral blood. This chain uses TRBV9 with TRBJ1-6; TRBD1 aligns across 7 bases. The TCR comes from a human donor in a cohort sampled during active COVID-19. Here the CDR3 reads CASSATGFNSPLHF. The CDR3, as DNA: TGTGCCAGCAGCGCGACAGGGTTTAATTCACCCCTCCACTTT.